This T cell receptor beta chain was obtained from a study of T-cell reconstitution after alpha-beta-depleted transplantation in children. Study-level points and caveats: Several hundred expanded graft clones reportedly were the source of alpha-beta T cells about two months after transplant. One year after transplant, T-cell counts and diversity came mostly from newly produced T cells. Surviving recipient T cells and intrathymic progenitors accounted for some patients' high TCRbeta diversity at day 60.

Trimming took 1 base from V and 4 from J, leaving 20 bases between them. The CDR3 length is 16 residues. Germline assignment: CDR1 GTSNPN and CDR2 SVGIG (reference sequence). Unique molecular identifiers tagged the TCRbeta library. TCRdb reprocessed the PCR reads via MiXCR and lists one record per CDR3 protein. In the table there are just under 350,000 distinct CDR3 sequences, roughly 15% of which are singletons. This clonotype came up a few times. Its antigen remains unknown. V is TRBV30 and J is TRBJ2-7, with a weak D call TRBD1 (6 bases). The TCR comes from a male patient between 2 and 10 years old who had a stem cell transplant for acute lymphoblastic leukemia, so the T cells may come from the graft donor. The sequences come from PBMCs, mostly from graft donor cells, collected 360 days after TCRalphabeta/CD19-depleted stem cell transplant. This chain's CDR3 is CAWSGSRGGSKYEQYF. CDR3 DNA: TGTGCCTGGAGTGGGAGTAGAGGGGGTTCGAAGTACGAGCAGTACTTC.